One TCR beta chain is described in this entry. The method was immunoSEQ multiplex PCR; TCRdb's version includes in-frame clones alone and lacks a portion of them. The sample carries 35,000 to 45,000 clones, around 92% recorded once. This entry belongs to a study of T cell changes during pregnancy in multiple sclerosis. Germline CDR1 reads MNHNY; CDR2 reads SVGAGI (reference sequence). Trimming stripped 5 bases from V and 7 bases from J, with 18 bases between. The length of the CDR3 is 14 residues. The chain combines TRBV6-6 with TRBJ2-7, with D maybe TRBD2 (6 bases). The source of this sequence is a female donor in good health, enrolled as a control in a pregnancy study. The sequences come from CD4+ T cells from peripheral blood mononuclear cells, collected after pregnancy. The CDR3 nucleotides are TGTGCCAGCAGTCATACTATGGCGGCGGGGGAGCAGTACTTC. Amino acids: CASSHTMAAGEQYF.